These 4 T cell receptor beta chains came from one sample sequenced in a study of T cell repertoires in cytomegalovirus infection. From the reads, TCRdb called clonotypes with MiXCR, one entry per CDR3 protein. The sample lists around 25,000 distinct CDR3 sequences; about 20% were seen once. Their specific antigens are unknown. Sequences were derived from CD8+ T cells from cultured PBMCs, sampled from culture after CMV antigen stimulation. These TCRs come from a human donor in good health (CMV status not recorded). Some clones in this sample may be carry-over from other donors' samples.

This rearrangement joins TRBV7-2 to TRBJ2-3; a weak D match, TRBD2 (5 bases). Trimming took 6 bases from V and 6 from J, leaving 13 bases between them. The germline CDR1 and CDR2 sequences are SGHTA and FQGNSA. The length of the CDR3 is 13 residues. CDR3 DNA sequence: TGTGCCAGCAGGGGCGCGGGTAGTGATACGCAGTATTTT. This gives the protein CASRGAGSDTQYF.

The genes are TRBV20-1 and TRBJ1-2; possibly TRBD1 for D (5 bases). Trimming pared 3 bases from V and 3 bases from J, leaving 20 bases between. In germline, CDR1 is DFQATT, CDR2 SNEGSKA (reference sequence). CDR3 length equals 16 residues. The CDR3 region has the DNA TGCAGTGCTAGGCACTCCGGGGCCCCATGGGACTATGGCTACACCTTC. It specifies CSARHSGAPWDYGYTF.

This clonotype was recorded a few times. The chain uses TRBV6-2 or TRBV6-3 and TRBJ1-2; D perhaps matches TRBD1 (5 bases). The CDR3 totals 14 residues. The germline V and J ends were trimmed by 8 bases and 10 bases, with 23 bases remaining between them. Germline loops: CDR1 MNHEY, CDR2 SVGEGT. CDR3 coding DNA: TGTGCCAGCGGGGAACTGGGGCCCGCCCTTGACTACACCTTC. This encodes CASGELGPALDYTF.

This clonotype occurred a few times. The chain carries TRBV28 and TRBJ2-4; TRBD1 is a possible D gene (6 bases). The V end lost 5 bases, the J end lost 13 bases, and 27 bases lay between the germline ends. Germline V lookup: CDR1 MDHEN, CDR2 SYDVKM. The CDR3 totals 16 residues. DNA of the CDR3: TGTGCCAGCAGTCTCCCCGAGGGGGTAGCCAAAAACAGGCAGTACTTC. The encoded protein is CASSLPEGVAKNRQYF.